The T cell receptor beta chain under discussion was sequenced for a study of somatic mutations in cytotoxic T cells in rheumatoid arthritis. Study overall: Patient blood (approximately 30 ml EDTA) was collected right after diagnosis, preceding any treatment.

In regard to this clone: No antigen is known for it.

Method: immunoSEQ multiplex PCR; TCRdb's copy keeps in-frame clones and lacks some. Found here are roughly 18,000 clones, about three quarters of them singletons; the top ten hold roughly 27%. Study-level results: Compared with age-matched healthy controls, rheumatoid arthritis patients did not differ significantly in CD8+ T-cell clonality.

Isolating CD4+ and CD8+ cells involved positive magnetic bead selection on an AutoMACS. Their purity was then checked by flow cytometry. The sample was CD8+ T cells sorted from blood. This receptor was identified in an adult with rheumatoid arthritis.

The CDR3 DNA follows: TGTGCCAGCAGGGAGTTAACCGCGAACACCGGGGAGCTGTTTTTT. It translates to CASRELTANTGELFF. The rearrangement joins TRBV28 to TRBJ2-2; no definite D call. V gave up 6 bases and J gave up 0 bases, with 11 bases separating them. The V gene's germline CDR1 is MDHEN and CDR2 SYDVKM. The CDR3 runs to 15 residues.